This entry describes one T cell receptor (beta chain). What it binds is unknown. In germline, CDR1 is SGHTA, CDR2 FQGNSA. V lost 5 bases and J 13 bases, leaving 15 bases between the germline ends. The CDR3 is 12 amino acids. The sample comes from a study of blood T cells in healthy people across ages. Study findings and constraints: Age advanced and TCR beta diversity per million T cells fell, roughly linearly. The authors considered diversity estimates from one million T cells to be underestimates. TCR beta diversity was tightly associated with the proportion of naive T cells. More naive CD4+ cells and higher diversity marked long-lived donors relative to aged donors.

Through a sample-barcoded 5' primer and a J-beta primer mix, a second PCR was run for roughly 6 to 11 cycles. Using its own MiXCR run on the 5' RACE reads, TCRdb lists one record per CDR3 protein. The sample contains approximately 1,700,000 distinct CDR3 sequences, roughly two fifths of which appear only once. This TCR came from a human donor in good health. Specimen: blood. The V and J genes are TRBV7-2 and TRBJ2-4; D unclear. Here the CDR3 DNA reads TGTGCCAGCAGCCCCTACGGAGATGCGCAGTACTTC. This translates into CASSPYGDAQYF.